This T cell receptor (beta chain) emerged from a study of tumor-infiltrating lymphocytes in localized non-small cell lung cancer. On the study more broadly: Patients included smokers and never-smokers with various histologies, some sampled after neoadjuvant chemotherapy. Whole-study findings and limits: Technical variation could not be separated from intratumor heterogeneity here. Only some patients had TCR sequencing, depending on available tissue.

The data were produced by immunoSEQ multiplex PCR, yet TCRdb's version contains in-frame clones alone and is incomplete. The sample holds about 11,000 clones; 80% to 90% are singletons and the top ten take 6.5% to 10%. Note on this clone: Its specificity is unknown.

This TCR was recovered from a human donor with non-small cell lung cancer. Sequencing was performed on uninvolved lung tissue not adjacent to the tumor.

The CDR3 here is CASSPEGVATGELFF. CDR3 DNA sequence: TGTGCCAGCTCACCGGAAGGGGTGGCTACCGGGGAGCTGTTTTTT. The gene calls are TRBV18 and TRBJ2-2; D might be TRBD1 (5 bases). The CDR3 contains 15 residues. Germline V lookup: CDR1 KGHSH, CDR2 LQKENI. Trimming removed 3 bases at V and 5 bases at J, with 13 bases between.